The clone carrying this T cell receptor beta chain showed up just once. Its antigen is not known. These data belong to a study of early T cells in non-severe SARS-CoV-2 infection. For the study at large: Alpha and beta chains were unpaired, from unsorted whole-blood bulk RNA.

General study findings and limits: A preference for anti-spike CD8 responses marked VDJdb matching, which missed private and CD4 specificities.

The protocol attached unique molecular identifiers to individual cDNA molecules. TCRdb ran MiXCR on the 5' RACE reads and lists one entry per CDR3 protein. The sample has roughly 54,000 distinct CDR3 sequences, about 7.6% seen once; the top ten hold roughly a tenth. After removal of 2 bases from V and 8 bases from J, the junction contained 8 bases not matched to a gene. Germline loops: CDR1 MNHEY, CDR2 SVGEGT. This CDR3 is built from 15 residues. J is TRBJ2-1 and V is TRBV6-2 or TRBV6-3; 8 bases are a match to TRBD2. The receptor's source is an adult who was a healthcare worker with PCR-confirmed SARS-CoV-2 infection or an uninfected control (not recorded which). The specimen comprised whole blood, sampled at baseline. The CDR3 DNA follows: TGTGCCAGCAGTTACCCCCGGGAGGGCCTGGATGAGCAGTTCTTC. As protein: CASSYPREGLDEQFF.